These 21 T cell receptor beta chains were sequenced from one sample in a study of T cell repertoires in cytomegalovirus infection. Via MiXCR, TCRdb re-called the reads, giving one row per CDR3 protein. The table lists 650,000 to 850,000 distinct CDR3 sequences, roughly 29% of them singletons. No cognate antigen is known for these TCRs. The source was cultured CD8+ T cells from PBMCs, collected from culture after CMV antigen stimulation. Every receptor here comes from a human donor in good health (CMV status not recorded). Some clones in this sample may be carry-over from other donors' samples.

In this sample, this clonotype turned up many times. This rearrangement joins TRBV28 to TRBJ2-5; the D is unclear. V was cut by 4 bases and J by 5 bases, with 11 bases left in between. Germline V CDR1 and CDR2: MDHEN, SYDVKM. The CDR3 extends over 13 amino acids. The CDR3 DNA reads as TGTGCCAGCAGTTCGTCCTTAGTGGAGACCCAGTACTTC. It yields the protein CASSSSLVETQYF. Drawing the rest from reference TRBV28 and TRBJ2-5, the complete variable domain is DVKVTQSSRYLVKRTGEKVFLECVQDMDHENMFWYRQDPGLGLRLIYFSYDVKMKEKGDIPEGYSVSREKKERFSLILESASTNQTSMYLCASSSSLVETQYFGPGTRLLVL.

The chain joins TRBV12-3 or TRBV12-4 to TRBJ2-1; 12 nucleotides agree with TRBD2. The trim removed 8 bases at V and 6 bases at J, leaving 5 bases unmatched. This CDR3 has 14 residues. This CDR3 is CASELAGGLNEQFF. CDR3 in DNA: TGTGCCAGCGAACTAGCGGGGGGCCTCAATGAGCAGTTCTTC.

This clonotype was observed a few times. This chain connects TRBV20-1 to TRBJ2-7; TRBD2 matches 7 bases. The CDR3 has 16 residues. The germline gives CDR1 DFQATT, CDR2 SNEGSKA (reference sequence). The junction had 18 bases not matched to a gene; V was cut back by 6 bases and J by 4 bases. The CDR3 here is CSARRPGERGLYEQYF. CDR3 nucleotide sequence: TGCAGTGCACGACGTCCGGGGGAGCGGGGCCTTTACGAGCAGTACTTC.

V is TRBV24-1 and J is TRBJ1-5; D is uncertain. V dropped 4 bases and J dropped 4 bases, with 13 bases sitting between them. The CDR3 is made up of 15 amino acids. The germline V gene encodes CDR1 KGHDR and CDR2 SFDVKD. As DNA, the CDR3 is TGTGCCACCAGTGACCCAACGGACGGGAATCAGCCCCAGCATTTT. Its protein product is CATSDPTDGNQPQHF.

This clonotype was seen repeatedly, ten times or more. V is TRBV6-1 and J is TRBJ1-2; D ambiguous. The V end was cut by 7 bases, the J end by 4 bases, with 16 bases between. CDR3 length: 14 residues. The germline V gene has CDR1 MNHNS and CDR2 SASEGT. CDR3 sequence (DNA): TGTGCCAGCACCGAAGCAAAAAGCCCCTATGGCTACACCTTC. It specifies CASTEAKSPYGYTF.

The rearrangement joins TRBV12-5 to TRBJ1-1, with 9 bases identical to TRBD1. Germline CDR1 is LGHNT and CDR2 is FRNRAP. The CDR3 length is 15 residues. Trimming cost V 5 bases and J 6 bases; bases outside gene matches: 10. This CDR3 is CASGRRDREEAEAFF. CDR3 nucleotide sequence: TGTGCTAGTGGTAGAAGGGACAGGGAAGAGGCTGAAGCTTTCTTT. Filled out from reference TRBV12-5 and TRBJ1-1, the complete variable domain reads DARVTQTPRHKVTEMGQEVTMRCQPILGHNTVFWYRQTMMQGLELLAYFRNRAPLDDSGMPKDRFSAEMPDATLATLKIQPSEPRDSAVYFCASGRRDREEAEAFFGQGTRLTVV.

The chain carries TRBV5-5 and TRBJ1-2; 11 bases are shared with TRBD1. J was trimmed by 6 bases and V by 2 bases; bases with no gene match: 9. Germline V CDR1 and CDR2: SGHKS, YYEKEE (reference sequence). The CDR3 totals 16 residues. The CDR3 here is CASSFNARDRGDGYTF. The CDR3 nucleotides are TGTGCCAGCAGCTTTAATGCCCGGGACAGGGGGGATGGCTACACCTTC.

There are a few counts of this clonotype. The chain joins TRBV6-5 to TRBJ1-1; maybe TRBD1 (5 bases). Germline values: CDR1 MNHEY, CDR2 SVGAGI. V lost 0 bases and J 3 bases, leaving 29 bases between the germline ends. This CDR3 has 21 residues. This chain's CDR3 is CASSYSGGVERNLRWDTEAFF. The CDR3 DNA sequence: TGTGCCAGCAGTTACTCCGGGGGGGTTGAAAGGAATTTAAGATGGGACACTGAAGCTTTCTTT.

This CDR3 reads CASSLEWGPNEQFF. Written as DNA, the CDR3 is TGTGCCAGCAGCTTAGAGTGGGGGCCGAATGAGCAGTTCTTC. V and J are TRBV11-2 and TRBJ2-1; maybe TRBD1 (6 bases). CDR3 length: 14 amino acids. The germline gives CDR1 SGHAT, CDR2 FQNNGV. Trimming took off 0 bases at V and 7 bases at J, with 10 bases between the two ends.

This clonotype has at least ten counts. V and J are TRBV6-1 and TRBJ2-1, with 7 bases aligning to TRBD1. CDR3 length: 11 residues. V dropped 7 bases and J dropped 6; count of bases not matched to a gene: 0. Germline lookup yields CDR1 MNHNS and CDR2 SASEGT. The CDR3 reads CASNRGNEQFF. CDR3 in DNA: TGTGCCAGCAACAGGGGCAATGAGCAGTTCTTC.

The chain recombines TRBV15 with TRBJ2-7; 7 bases are shared with TRBD1. Losses at the gene ends were 1 base for V and 3 bases for J; bases not matched to a gene: 9. Looked up from germline, CDR1 is LNHNV and CDR2 is YYDKDF (reference sequence). The CDR3 sequence is 16 residues long. CDR3 loop: CATSRGDYGTDYEQYF. CDR3 sequence (DNA): TGTGCCACCAGCAGAGGAGATTACGGGACAGACTACGAGCAGTACTTC.

The rearrangement links TRBV6-5 to TRBJ1-5; D gene unclear. The V gene lost 0 bases and the J gene lost 7 bases, with 10 bases spanning the gap. CDR1 and CDR2 from the germline V gene are MNHEY and SVGAGI. CDR3 length: 14 residues. The CDR3 nucleotides read TGTGCCAGCAGTTACTCGCCACGAGTCCAGCCCCAGCATTTT. Translation: CASSYSPRVQPQHF.

This clonotype was picked up a small number of times. The rearrangement links TRBV13 to TRBJ2-1; 10 bases match TRBD2. Trimming at V came to 5 bases and at J to 8 bases, leaving 18 bases not matched to a gene. This CDR3 has 18 amino acids. Germline V gene sequence: CDR1 PRHDT, CDR2 FYEKMQ (reference sequence). The CDR3 bases are TGTGCCAGCAGCGGACTGCTAGCGGGGGTTAATCATGGGGATGAGCAGTTCTTC. It encodes CASSGLLAGVNHGDEQFF.

The chain recombines TRBV10-2 with TRBJ2-7, with 7 bases identical to TRBD2. This CDR3 has 11 residues. Germline V gene data show CDR1 as WSHSY and CDR2 as SAAADI. Unmatched junction bases numbered 7, after V lost 10 bases and J lost 7 bases. The CDR3 region is CATWGGTEQYF. The CDR3 nucleotides read TGCGCCACCTGGGGGGGAACAGAGCAGTACTTC.

The table lists this clonotype with many counts. The genes are TRBV7-8 and TRBJ2-3; TRBD2 aligns across 10 bases. CDR1 SGHVS and CDR2 FQNEAQ come from the germline V gene. This CDR3 spans 15 amino acids. J gave up 4 bases and V 7 bases, and 8 bases lay outside the gene matches. The CDR3 protein is CASTQAGGLADTQYF. CDR3 DNA sequence: TGTGCCAGCACCCAAGCGGGGGGGCTCGCAGATACGCAGTATTTT.

The DNA of the CDR3 is TGTGCCAGCAGCGAGGGGTTGTGGACTGAAGCTTTCTTT. Translation gives CASSEGLWTEAFF. The chain links TRBV7-4 to TRBJ1-1; D might be TRBD1 (5 bases). The CDR3 is 13 residues long. Germline V gene sequence: CDR1 SGHVT, CDR2 SQSDAQ. Trimming stripped 5 bases from V and 5 bases from J, with 12 bases between.

This clonotype has ten or more counts. The chain combines TRBV7-6 with TRBJ2-1; 13 nucleotides align to TRBD2. The length of the CDR3 is 16 residues. The germline gives CDR1 SGHVS, CDR2 FNYEAQ. With 4 bases clipped from V and 7 bases from J, the junction kept 7 bases outside the gene matches. CDR3 sequence: CASSSELAGGENEQFF. The CDR3 coding sequence is TGTGCCAGCAGCTCAGAACTAGCGGGGGGGGAGAATGAGCAGTTCTTC.

In this sample, this clonotype turned up a few times. J is TRBJ1-1 and V is TRBV6-6; D remains unclear. Germline V gene data show CDR1 as MNHNY and CDR2 as SVGAGI (reference sequence). The CDR3 extends over 13 amino acids. V lost 0 bases, J lost 6 bases, and 8 bases lay in between. The CDR3 DNA sequence: TGTGCCAGCAGTTACTCGCAAGCGGCTGAAGCTTTCTTT. Amino acid sequence: CASSYSQAAEAFF.

The chain recombines TRBV7-2 with TRBJ1-1, with 12 bases that match TRBD1. CDR3 length: 17 residues. The germline V gene encodes CDR1 SGHTA and CDR2 FQGNSA. V gave up 3 bases and J gave up 4 bases; unmatched junction bases: 9. The CDR3 DNA reads TGTGCCAGCAGCTTCCGGGACAGGGGGCTTTTGGGCACTGAAGCTTTCTTT. It yields the protein CASSFRDRGLLGTEAFF. The full variable domain, its missing parts supplied by reference TRBV7-2 and TRBJ1-1, is GAGVSQSPSNKVTEKGKDVELRCDPISGHTALYWYRQSLGQGLEFLIYFQGNSAPDKSGLPSDRFSAERTGGSVSTLTIQRTQQEDSAVYLCASSFRDRGLLGTEAFFGQGTRLTVV.

The V call is TRBV6-5, the J call TRBJ2-3, with 11 bases that match TRBD2. Germline CDR1 MNHEY, CDR2 SVGAGI. The CDR3 is 20 residues long. The V gene end was trimmed by 6 bases and the J gene end by 2 bases; junction bases not matched to a gene: 19. The chain's CDR3 is CASSPYPPILAGAPTDTQYF. CDR3 bases: TGTGCCAGCAGCCCTTACCCTCCGATACTAGCGGGGGCACCCACAGATACGCAGTATTTT.

This clonotype occurred many times. This chain links TRBV12-3 or TRBV12-4 with TRBJ2-1; D remains unclear. There are 11 residues in the CDR3. The germline V and J ends were trimmed by 6 bases and 4 bases, with 4 bases remaining between them. This chain's CDR3 is CASRLYNEQFF. In nucleotides, the CDR3 is TGTGCCAGCAGACTGTACAATGAGCAGTTCTTC.